This T cell receptor beta chain is from a study of OX40 agonist ivuxolimab in advanced cancers. The J segment lost 0 bases and the V segment lost 3 bases, leaving 2 bases of the junction unmatched. The germline V gene encodes CDR1 SGHAT and CDR2 FQNNGV. The CDR3 covers 17 residues. Data came from immunoSEQ multiplex PCR; TCRdb stores just in-frame clones and leaves some out. Counted here are approximately 66,000 clones, 85% occurring once; the ten biggest clones make up roughly 0.8%. This TCR was recovered from an adult with an advanced solid tumor such as melanoma, head and neck, liver or kidney cancer. The V call is TRBV11-2, the J call TRBJ2-6; 10 bases map to TRBD1. This sample comprised CD4+ or CD8+ T cells sorted from blood, obtained in a trial of the OX40 agonist ivuxolimab. The CDR3 nucleotides read TGTGCCAGCAGCTTCCGGGACAGGGGCTCTGGGGCCAACGTCCTGACTTTC. Its protein product is CASSFRDRGSGANVLTF.